This T cell receptor beta chain is from a study of blood T cell repertoires in COVID-19. Study overall: The analysed material was cDNA or gDNA that came from T cells, B-cell-depleted T cells, or PBMCs.

In the authors' methods: Amplification with reference gene primers provided the estimates of nucleated cell counts. TCRdb's copy holds only in-frame clones and misses some; the assay was immunoSEQ multiplex PCR. D and trimming come from the DNA, and the V and J calls and clone size come from that table. The profile shows fewer than 700,000 clones, approximately 91% of them singletons. This clonotype was obtained from a woman aged 50 to 65 with COVID-19, enrolled during active disease. Material: peripheral blood.

The CDR3 DNA reads TGTGCCAGCAGCGTAGGGAGGGGCCCTCTTAGCTATGGCTACACCTTC. Its translation is CASSVGRGPLSYGYTF. The rearrangement uses TRBV9 and TRBJ1-2; tentative D call: TRBD1 (5 bases). V was trimmed by 0 bases and J by 4 bases, leaving 16 bases between them. Germline V CDR1 and CDR2: SGDLS, YYNGEE. The CDR3 is 16 residues long.